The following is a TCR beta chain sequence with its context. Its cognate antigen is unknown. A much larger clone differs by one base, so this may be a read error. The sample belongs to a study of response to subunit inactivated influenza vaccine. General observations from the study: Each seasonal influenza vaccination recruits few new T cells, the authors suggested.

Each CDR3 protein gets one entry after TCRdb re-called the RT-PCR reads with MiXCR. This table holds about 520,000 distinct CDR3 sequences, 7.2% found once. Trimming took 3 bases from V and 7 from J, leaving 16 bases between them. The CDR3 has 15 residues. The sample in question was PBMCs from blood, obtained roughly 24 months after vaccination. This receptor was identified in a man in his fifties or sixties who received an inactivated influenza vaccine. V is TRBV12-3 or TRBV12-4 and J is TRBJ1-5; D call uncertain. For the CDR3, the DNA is TGTGCCAGCAGTTTCTTTGGGCAAATGCGGCAGCCCCAGCATTTT. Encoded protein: CASSFFGQMRQPQHF.